Listed here are 17 T cell receptor beta chains from one sample, sequenced in a study of shared clonotypes between healthy human individuals. The assay was immunoSEQ multiplex PCR, and TCRdb's table has in-frame clones only and misses some. The table records about 320,000 clones, around 87% of them present only once. Sequenced material: memory CD8+ T cells sorted from blood. The subset denotes: CD45RO+ cells pooled with CCR7-negative TemRA cells. These receptors came from a man between 18 and 35 years old in good health.

This chain uses TRBV5-1 with TRBJ2-2; D remains unclear. The CDR3 runs to 16 residues. Germline loops: CDR1 SGHRS, CDR2 YFSETQ. V dropped 5 bases and J dropped 1 base, with 15 bases sitting between them. CDR3 DNA: TGCGCCAGCAGACCTCCTCCGGGCCTGAACACCGGGGAGCTGTTTTTT. This encodes CASRPPPGLNTGELFF.

The chain recombines TRBV19 with TRBJ2-1; possible D gene TRBD1, 6 bases. Deletions cut 1 base from V and 6 bases from J, with 13 bases between. Germline CDR1 LNHDA, CDR2 SQIVND (reference sequence). This CDR3 is built from 15 residues. CDR3 in amino acids: CASSIVVGHLNEQFF. CDR3 bases: TGTGCCAGTAGTATAGTTGTGGGACATCTCAATGAGCAGTTCTTC.

This clone was observed once. The junction shows a germline mismatch at one end, possibly a read error. V gene TRBV5-5 combines with J gene TRBJ2-1; possible D gene TRBD2, 6 bases. The CDR3 sequence is 15 residues long. The germline V gene encodes CDR1 SGHKS and CDR2 YYEKEE (reference sequence). The CDR3: CASSFRGDSNNEQFF. The CDR3, as DNA: TGTGCCAGCAGCTTTCGCGGGGACTCCAACAATGAGCAGTTCTTC.

This chain joins TRBV9 and TRBJ2-3; D is perhaps TRBD2 (5 bases). Germline values: CDR1 SGDLS, CDR2 YYNGEE. The V and J ends lost 0 bases and 2 bases respectively, with 13 bases between them. The CDR3 is made up of 16 amino acids. The CDR3 here is CASSVATGVYTDTQYF. CDR3 nucleotides: TGTGCCAGCAGCGTAGCTACCGGGGTATACACAGATACGCAGTATTTT.

This chain links TRBV7-6 with TRBJ1-4; D not resolved. This CDR3 has 14 residues. V gave up 5 bases and J gave up 0 bases, with 7 bases separating them. Germline CDR1 is SGHVS and CDR2 is FNYEAQ. As DNA, the CDR3 is TGTGCCAGCAGCCAGCATGCAACTAATGAAAAACTGTTTTTT. Translated: CASSQHATNEKLFF.

The chain is built from TRBV6-5 and TRBJ2-3, with no clear D. The CDR3 is 15 residues long. Trimming shortened V by 6 bases and J by 2 bases, and 15 bases separated the two germline ends. Looked up from germline, CDR1 is MNHEY and CDR2 is SVGAGI. CDR3 nucleotide sequence: TGTGCCAGCAGCGCTACCGGACCTGACACAGATACGCAGTATTTT. Translated, it gives CASSATGPDTDTQYF.

The chain combines TRBV7-8 with TRBJ1-2, with no clear D. The CDR3 consists of 17 residues. Germline V gene lookup returns CDR1 SGHVS and CDR2 FQNEAQ. Trimming took off 2 bases at V and 4 bases at J, with 20 bases between the two ends. The DNA for the CDR3 is TGTGCCAGCAGCTTAACGTCAGCGTCCCGACTAGGCTATGGCTACACCTTC. Translation: CASSLTSASRLGYGYTF.

The V and J genes are TRBV7-4 and TRBJ2-1; D gene uncertain. The CDR3 runs to 14 residues. The germline gives CDR1 SGHVT, CDR2 SQSDAQ. Trimming shortened V by 3 bases and J by 4 bases, and 10 bases separated the two germline ends. The CDR3 loop is CASSFEDLYNEQFF. The DNA of the CDR3 is TGTGCCAGCAGCTTCGAGGACCTATACAATGAGCAGTTCTTC.

V is TRBV30 and J is TRBJ1-1; D remains unclear. Trimming took off 4 bases at V and 4 bases at J, with 7 bases between the two ends. Germline V lookup: CDR1 GTSNPN, CDR2 SVGIG (reference sequence). This CDR3 contains 11 residues. The CDR3 DNA reads TGTGCCTGGACCGGGCTCACTGAAGCTTTCTTT. Protein: CAWTGLTEAFF.

The rearrangement uses TRBV4-3 and TRBJ2-1; 11 bases map to TRBD2. The CDR3 has 17 amino acids. Germline V gene data show CDR1 as LGHNA and CDR2 as YSLEER. After removal of 4 bases from V and 3 bases from J, the junction contained 8 bases not matched to a gene. In DNA, the CDR3 is TGCGCCAGCAGCCGCTTGACCGGGACTAGCGGCTACAATGAGCAGTTCTTC. Translation gives CASSRLTGTSGYNEQFF.

This clone was counted at least ten times. This sequence joins TRBV28 and TRBJ1-5; D is possibly TRBD1 (5 bases). The germline V and J ends were trimmed by 8 bases and 5 bases, with 13 bases remaining between them. The CDR3 is made up of 13 amino acids. The germline gives CDR1 MDHEN, CDR2 SYDVKM. This chain's CDR3 is CASRDPGDQPQHF. The CDR3 coding sequence is TGTGCCAGCCGGGACCCGGGGGATCAGCCCCAGCATTTT.

This chain joins TRBV7-9 and TRBJ2-1; no clear D gene. The CDR3 runs to 11 residues. The V end was cut by 6 bases, the J end by 3 bases, with 3 bases between. From germline, CDR1 is SEHNR and CDR2 FQNEAQ (reference sequence). The CDR3 DNA reads TGTGCCAGCAGAGACTACAATGAGCAGTTCTTC. Protein product: CASRDYNEQFF.

The chain carries TRBV7-9 and TRBJ2-7, with 12 bases matching TRBD2. The CDR3 runs 18 residues. The V segment lost 5 bases and the J segment 0 bases; nucleotides outside the gene matches: 11. The germline V gene has CDR1 SEHNR and CDR2 FQNEAQ (reference sequence). CDR3 DNA sequence: TGTGCCAGCAGCACGACAGTTGCGACTAGCGGGAGCTCCTACGAGCAGTACTTC. It specifies CASSTTVATSGSSYEQYF.

The chain links TRBV11-2 to TRBJ2-7, with unresolved D. The V gene's germline CDR1 is SGHAT and CDR2 FQNNGV. The CDR3 spans 11 residues. The germline V and J ends were trimmed by 5 bases and 2 bases, with 4 bases remaining between them. CDR3 DNA: TGTGCCAGCAGCACCCCCTACGAGCAGTACTTC. The encoded protein is CASSTPYEQYF.

This clone has just one count. The chain joins TRBV6-1 to TRBJ2-7, with 7 bases identical to TRBD2. The CDR3 loop spans 15 amino acids. The germline V gene encodes CDR1 MNHNS and CDR2 SASEGT. The J segment lost 0 bases and the V segment lost 3 bases, leaving 5 bases of the junction unmatched. The CDR3 is CASSEWGGYSYEQYF. Here the CDR3 DNA reads TGTGCCAGCAGTGAGTGGGGGGGTTACTCCTACGAGCAGTACTTC.

Here the CDR3 DNA reads TGCAGCGTTTTTGGACTAGCGGGGTCCTACAATGAGCAGTTCTTC. Translation: CSVFGLAGSYNEQFF. The rearrangement links TRBV29-1 to TRBJ2-1; 12 bases are a match to TRBD2. V was pared by 5 bases and J by 1 base, with 3 bases of the junction left unmatched. The germline V gene has CDR1 SQVTM and CDR2 ANQGSEA. The CDR3 has 15 residues.

The table lists this clone with a few counts. This sequence joins TRBV11-2 and TRBJ2-7, with TRBD1 matching over 7 bases. There are 16 residues in the CDR3. Germline lookup yields CDR1 SGHAT and CDR2 FQNNGV. With 0 bases clipped from V and 7 bases from J, the junction kept 12 bases outside the gene matches. CDR3 sequence (DNA): TGTGCCAGCAGCTTAGATCTAGGGGGCCCGCCTTTGGAGCAGTACTTC. It codes for CASSLDLGGPPLEQYF.